This entry lists 24 T cell receptor beta chains sequenced from one sample in a study of CD8+ T cells in alopecia areata. The authors extracted RNA and reverse transcribed it into cDNA as the sequencing template. TCRdb's copy holds only in-frame clones and misses some; the assay was immunoSEQ multiplex PCR. The data hold more than 90,000 clones, with around three fifths observed a single time. Documented treatment: oral pan-JAK inhibitor, 5-10 mg twice daily. This specimen was CD8+ T cells sorted from blood, taken at week 24, from a patient treated with tofacitinib. These receptors were taken from a human donor with alopecia areata.

V gene TRBV2 combines with J gene TRBJ2-3; weak D call: TRBD1 (5 bases). Trimming shortened V by 3 bases and J by 6 bases, and 16 bases separated the two germline ends. CDR3 length: 15 residues. The germline CDR1 and CDR2 sequences are SNHLY and FYNNEI. CDR3 region: CASSEPGQPGDTQYF. Here the CDR3 DNA reads TGTGCCAGCAGTGAGCCAGGGCAACCCGGGGATACGCAGTATTTT. The variable domain in full, with the rest retrieved from reference TRBV2 and TRBJ2-3, is EPEVTQTPSHQVTQMGQEVILRCVPISNHLYFYWYRQILGQKVEFLVSFYNNEISEKSEIFDDQFSVERPDGSNFTLKIRSTKLEDSAMYFCASSEPGQPGDTQYFGPGTRLTVL.

Comments on this clone: The identical CDR3 is also encoded by other nucleotide sequences in the sample. This rearrangement joins TRBV27 to TRBJ2-2; D is unclear. The length of the CDR3 is 12 residues. Trimming pared 6 bases from V and 5 bases from J, leaving 7 bases between. The germline V gene has CDR1 MNHEY and CDR2 SMNVEV (reference sequence). The CDR3 DNA follows: TGTGCCAGCAGCCTAGGTACCGGGGAGCTGTTTTTT. It specifies CASSLGTGELFF.

The CDR3 spells CASSLVHYNEQFF. The DNA of the CDR3 is TGTGCCAGCAGCTTGGTACACTACAATGAGCAGTTCTTC. The chain joins TRBV5-6 to TRBJ2-1; D is unresolved. Germline lookup yields CDR1 SGHDT and CDR2 YYEEEE. This CDR3 has 13 amino acids. V lost 0 bases and J lost 3, with 4 bases in between. Together with reference TRBV5-6 and TRBJ2-1, the CDR3 gives the full variable domain: DAGVTQSPTHLIKTRGQQVTLRCSPKSGHDTVSWYQQALGQGPQFIFQYYEEEERQRGNFPDRFSGHQFPNYSSELNVNALLLGDSALYLCASSLVHYNEQFFGPGTRLTVL.

V gene TRBV5-6 combines with J gene TRBJ2-7; D gene unclear. The V gene's germline CDR1 is SGHDT and CDR2 YYEEEE. V lost 0 bases and J 5 bases, leaving 12 bases between the germline ends. This CDR3 contains 14 residues. CDR3 residues: CASSLVVRNDEQYF. CDR3 nucleotides: TGTGCCAGCAGCTTGGTAGTCAGGAACGACGAGCAGTACTTC.

The V gene is TRBV13, the J gene TRBJ1-1, with no clear D. CDR1 is PRHDT and CDR2 is FYEKMQ in the germline V gene (reference sequence). Trimming cost V 3 bases and J 5 bases, with 7 bases left between them. The CDR3 spans 12 residues. The CDR3 DNA reads TGTGCCAGCAGCTTTCCGTCGACTGAAGCTTTCTTT. Translated, it gives CASSFPSTEAFF. The full variable domain, rest sourced from reference TRBV13 and TRBJ1-1, is AAGVIQSPRHLIKEKRETATLKCYPIPRHDTVYWYQQGPGQDPQFLISFYEKMQSDKGSIPDRFSAQQFSDYHSELNMSSLELGDSALYFCASSFPSTEAFFGQGTRLTVV.

The sample holds a few counts of this clone. The chain recombines TRBV7-9 with TRBJ1-1, with 8 bases identical to TRBD1. This CDR3 spans 15 amino acids. V gave up 8 bases and J gave up 1 base; unmatched junction bases: 9. Germline CDR1 reads SEHNR; CDR2 reads FQNEAQ (reference sequence). The CDR3 DNA reads as TGTGCCAGCTTGGGGGACAGGCGAACGAACACTGAAGCTTTCTTT. It codes for CASLGDRRTNTEAFF.

A remark on this clone: One junction end does not reproduce the germline sequence, and a read error may be involved. This sequence joins TRBV6-1 and TRBJ2-2, with D possibly TRBD1 on 6 matching bases. The CDR3 is 13 amino acids. Germline loops: CDR1 MNHNS, CDR2 SASEGT. The CDR3 DNA reads as TGTGCCAGCTGTGAGGGGGACACCGGGGAGCTGTTTTTT. Protein: CASCEGDTGELFF.

The chain carries TRBV10-2 and TRBJ1-2; D is ambiguous. V shed 3 bases and J shed 4 bases, with 9 bases lying between them. Germline CDR1 is WSHSY and CDR2 is SAAADI. The CDR3 extends over 13 amino acids. CDR3 sequence (DNA): TGCGCCAGCAGTGATCGGGTTGGCTATGGCTACACCTTC. This sequence encodes CASSDRVGYGYTF.

The chain links TRBV13 to TRBJ2-7, with D possibly being TRBD1 (6 bases). CDR1 is PRHDT, CDR2 FYEKMQ, per germline (reference sequence). Trimming pared 0 bases from V and 0 bases from J, leaving 12 bases between. The CDR3 totals 16 residues. DNA for the CDR3: TGTGCCAGCAGCTTAGGGGGGGCCCCTAGCTCCTACGAGCAGTACTTC. It translates to CASSLGGAPSSYEQYF.

V gene TRBV27 combines with J gene TRBJ2-1; 9 bases are a match to TRBD1. V lost 4 bases and J lost 5; bases outside the gene matches: 3. CDR1 is MNHEY and CDR2 is SMNVEV in the germline V gene (reference sequence). The CDR3 consists of 14 residues. The CDR3 DNA is TGTGCCAGCAGTTACGACAGGGGGGACAATGAGCAGTTCTTC. The encoded protein is CASSYDRGDNEQFF.

The chain recombines TRBV9 with TRBJ2-7; TRBD1 aligns across 7 bases. Germline trimming cut 5 bases from V and 1 base from J; bases unmatched to any gene: 6. The CDR3 length is 14 residues. Germline V gene sequence: CDR1 SGDLS, CDR2 YYNGEE. CDR3 in amino acids: CASSPTGLSYEQYF. The CDR3 DNA follows: TGTGCCAGCAGTCCGACAGGGCTTTCCTACGAGCAGTACTTC.

The sample holds a few counts of this clone. The chain has TRBV6-1 and TRBJ2-3; 9 positions agree with TRBD1. The V and J ends lost 7 bases and 14 bases, in that order; junction bases with no gene match: 4. Germline CDR1 and CDR2: MNHNS and SASEGT. CDR3 length: 10 amino acids. The CDR3 DNA follows: TGTGCCAGCAAATCGGGACAGGGGTATTTT. It encodes CASKSGQGYF.

This clone came up a few times. The genes are TRBV6-5 and TRBJ2-3; 9 nucleotides match TRBD1. Germline values: CDR1 MNHEY, CDR2 SVGAGI. Germline trimming cut 7 bases from V and 3 bases from J; bases unmatched to any gene: 8. This CDR3 has 15 amino acids. The chain's CDR3 is CASTSGTGTTDTQYF. As DNA, the CDR3 is TGTGCCAGCACTTCCGGGACAGGGACGACAGATACGCAGTATTTT.

With regard to this clone: The junction does not match germline at one end; this may be a read error. The chain is built from TRBV5-1 and TRBJ1-1; perhaps TRBD1 as D (6 bases). Germline V gene lookup returns CDR1 SGHRS and CDR2 YFSETQ. CDR3 length: 14 amino acids. The chain's CDR3 is CASRPQGMNTEAFF. The DNA for the CDR3 is TGTGCCAGCAGGCCACAGGGTATGAACACTGAAGCTTTCTTT.

This clone was seen ten or more times. This rearrangement joins TRBV4-3 to TRBJ1-5; D unclear. The V gene lost 0 bases and the J gene lost 0 bases, with 6 bases spanning the gap. There are 15 residues in the CDR3. Germline CDR1 and CDR2: LGHNA and YSLEER. The CDR3 nucleotides read TGCGCCAGCAGCCAAGATTGGTCTAGCAATCAGCCCCAGCATTTT. Residues: CASSQDWSSNQPQHF.

The CDR3 reads CASSYFQGAGEQYF. The DNA of the CDR3 is TGTGCCAGCAGTTACTTTCAGGGGGCGGGCGAGCAGTACTTC. The V call is TRBV6-5, the J call TRBJ2-7; 8 nucleotides match TRBD1. With V trimmed by 1 base and J by 6 bases, 5 bases remained unmatched. This CDR3 comprises 14 residues. The germline V gene encodes CDR1 MNHEY and CDR2 SVGAGI.

This clone was observed a handful of times. The chain combines TRBV18 with TRBJ2-1; D remains unclear. The V gene lost 6 bases and the J gene lost 10 bases, with 19 bases spanning the gap. CDR3 size: 14 residues. Germline CDR1 is KGHSH and CDR2 is LQKENI. CDR3 nucleotides: TGTGCCAGCTCCCCCATGGACCGTTCTTGGGAGCAGTTCTTC. Its protein product is CASSPMDRSWEQFF. Looking up the rest from reference TRBV18 and TRBJ2-1 gives the full variable domain: NAGVMQNPRHLVRRRGQEARLRCSPMKGHSHVYWYRQLPEEGLKFMVYLQKENIIDESGMPKERFSAEFPKEGPSILRIQQVVRGDSAAYFCASSPMDRSWEQFFGPGTRLTVL.

The V call is TRBV13, the J call TRBJ2-3; 7 bases map to TRBD2. The CDR3 totals 15 residues. The V segment lost 2 bases and the J segment 2 bases; nucleotides outside the gene matches: 4. CDR1 PRHDT and CDR2 FYEKMQ come from the germline V gene (reference sequence). DNA of the CDR3: TGTGCCAGCAGCTTAAGAACTAGCGACACAGATACGCAGTATTTT. It yields the protein CASSLRTSDTDTQYF.

This sequence joins TRBV29-1 and TRBJ2-7; 8 bases align to TRBD1. The CDR3 is 16 residues long. Germline lookup yields CDR1 SQVTM and CDR2 ANQGSEA. V lost 1 base to trimming and J lost 6 bases; unmatched junction nucleotides: 14. CDR3 in amino acids: CSVEGVSTGENREQYF. The CDR3 DNA is TGCAGCGTTGAAGGGGTATCGACAGGGGAAAATCGCGAGCAGTACTTC.

The chain has TRBV7-9 and TRBJ1-1; unclear D gene. The V gene's germline CDR1 is SEHNR and CDR2 FQNEAQ (reference sequence). The CDR3 consists of 14 residues. The V end lost 1 base, the J end lost 0 bases, and 6 bases lay between the germline ends. In DNA form, the CDR3 reads TGTGCCAGCAGCTTAGGCCCGCTGAACACTGAAGCTTTCTTT. This sequence encodes CASSLGPLNTEAFF.

The chain links TRBV6-5 to TRBJ2-1; possibly TRBD2 for D (6 bases). The CDR3 is 13 amino acids. CDR1 and CDR2 (germline): MNHEY, SVGAGI. The germline V and J ends were trimmed by 11 bases and 2 bases, with 13 bases remaining between them. This chain's CDR3 is CAAGGAAYNEQFF. In DNA form, the CDR3 reads TGTGCCGCCGGAGGGGCCGCCTACAATGAGCAGTTCTTC.

This rearrangement joins TRBV9 to TRBJ2-2; D unclear. The CDR3 totals 18 residues. V was clipped by 0 bases and J by 5 bases, with 20 bases between them. Germline CDR1 is SGDLS and CDR2 is YYNGEE. The CDR3 loop reads CASSVAQMTYPRTGELFF. CDR3 coding DNA: TGTGCCAGCAGCGTAGCCCAAATGACATACCCAAGGACCGGGGAGCTGTTTTTT.

This chain uses TRBV5-6 with TRBJ1-5, with D perhaps TRBD1 (5 bases). Trimming pared 4 bases from V and 7 bases from J, leaving 21 bases between. CDR3 length: 16 residues. Germline CDR1 SGHDT, CDR2 YYEEEE. The CDR3 reads CASSLYLQDEYQPQHF. The CDR3 nucleotides are TGTGCCAGCAGCCTCTATTTACAGGACGAGTACCAGCCCCAGCATTTT.

The rearrangement joins TRBV2 to TRBJ2-1; weak D call: TRBD2 (5 bases). Trimming stripped 5 bases from V and 8 bases from J, with 16 bases between. Germline V gene data show CDR1 as SNHLY and CDR2 as FYNNEI. The length of the CDR3 is 14 residues. The CDR3 spells CASSPRPGFHEQFF. CDR3 coding DNA: TGTGCCAGCAGTCCACGTCCGGGGTTCCATGAGCAGTTCTTC.